These 10 T cell receptor beta chains were sequenced from one sample in a study of T cells in Graves' hyperthyroidism and ophthalmopathy (dated by TCRdb to between 2018 and 2020). Library preparation employed multiplex PCR. Sequencer: Illumina HiSeq 2000. Amplification of TCR beta CDR3 regions was carried out from RNA transcripts. A first-round RT-PCR of the TCR CDR3 used the HTBI primer set with the Qiagen OneStep RT-PCR kit. TCRdb handled the public reads itself, with Q25 trimming in fastp and clone calling in MiXCR, and kept productive beta chains. Under each unique CDR3 protein, matching rows form one entry showing the most common genes and DNA. Present in this sample are 600,000 to 700,000 distinct CDR3 sequences, 14% to 15% of which were seen just once. Of the sample, around 4.5% is held by the ten largest clones. The material sequenced was blood. These receptors all come from a woman aged 40 to 50 with Graves' ophthalmopathy.

This clonotype was picked up many times. The chain carries TRBV7-3 and TRBJ2-6; 9 bases are a match to TRBD1. With V trimmed by 5 bases and J by 0 bases, 5 bases remained unmatched. Looked up from germline, CDR1 is SGHTA and CDR2 is FQGTGA. This CDR3 comprises 17 residues. The CDR3 DNA sequence: TGTGCCAGCAGCCGGGACAGGGCTATCTCTGGGGCCAACGTCCTGACTTTC. As protein: CASSRDRAISGANVLTF.

This clonotype was seen ten or more times. This sequence joins TRBV28 and TRBJ1-1; D gene uncertain. The germline V gene has CDR1 MDHEN and CDR2 SYDVKM. CDR3 length: 13 amino acids. Between the trimmed V and J ends, which lost 6 bases and 6 bases, there was a span of 14 bases. CDR3 in amino acids: CASSLHLKAEAFF. In DNA form, the CDR3 reads TGTGCCAGCAGCTTGCACTTGAAGGCTGAAGCTTTCTTT. Full variable domain (rest looked up from reference TRBV28 and TRBJ1-1): DVKVTQSSRYLVKRTGEKVFLECVQDMDHENMFWYRQDPGLGLRLIYFSYDVKMKEKGDIPEGYSVSREKKERFSLILESASTNQTSMYLCASSLHLKAEAFFGQGTRLTVV.

The table lists this clonotype with many counts. V is TRBV28 and J is TRBJ1-2; D unclear. Germline CDR1 reads MDHEN; CDR2 reads SYDVKM. Trimming stripped 1 base from V and 4 bases from J, with 10 bases between. This CDR3 spans 14 amino acids. The CDR3 coding sequence is TGTGCCAGCAGTTTATCGGCGAGTAGCTATGGCTACACCTTC. The encoded protein is CASSLSASSYGYTF.

This clonotype was found many times. The chain combines TRBV28 with TRBJ2-5; D possibly corresponds to TRBD1 (6 bases). The CDR3 sequence is 15 residues long. With 9 bases removed from V and 2 bases from J, the gap between germline ends came to 19 bases. Germline lookup yields CDR1 MDHEN and CDR2 SYDVKM. The CDR3 loop reads CASPSRAGTQETQYF. In DNA, the CDR3 is TGTGCCAGTCCATCCCGGGCCGGGACACAAGAGACCCAGTACTTC.

CDR3 in DNA: TGTGCCAGCAGCTTAGTATCTGGGGGCAACTATGGCTACACCTTC. The encoded protein is CASSLVSGGNYGYTF. The gene calls are TRBV11-2 and TRBJ1-2, with a weak D call TRBD1 (6 bases). V was trimmed by 1 base and J by 2 bases, leaving 11 bases between them. In germline, CDR1 is SGHAT, CDR2 FQNNGV. CDR3 length: 15 residues.

Only one count was recorded for this clonotype. This chain connects TRBV7-2 to TRBJ1-1; the D is unclear. The V and J ends lost 5 bases and 0 bases respectively, with 7 bases between them. CDR1 and CDR2 (germline): SGHTA, FQGNSA. The CDR3 covers 13 residues. CDR3 loop: CASSTMMNTEAFF. The CDR3, as DNA: TGTGCCAGCAGCACTATGATGAACACTGAAGCTTTCTTT.

This chain's CDR3 is CASSYLDMGANYGYTF. The CDR3 DNA sequence: TGTGCCAGCAGTTACCTAGACATGGGGGCCAACTATGGCTACACCTTC. The V and J genes are TRBV6-5 and TRBJ1-2; possibly TRBD1 for D (6 bases). Per the germline V gene, CDR1 is MNHEY and CDR2 is SVGAGI. Between the trimmed V and J ends, which lost 2 bases and 2 bases, there was a span of 15 bases. The CDR3 loop spans 16 amino acids.

This clonotype was picked up many times. V and J are TRBV2 and TRBJ1-5; D unresolved. Per germline, CDR1 SNHLY and CDR2 FYNNEI. The CDR3 is 14 residues long. The ends were cut back, 5 bases at V and 3 bases at J, with 11 bases in the middle. DNA for the CDR3: TGTGCCAGCAGTTCGGTAGTCCACAATCAGCCCCAGCATTTT. Translation gives CASSSVVHNQPQHF.

This clonotype was counted ten times or more. The CDR3 sequence is CASSLWTPNTGELFF. In DNA, the CDR3 is TGTGCCAGCAGTTTATGGACTCCAAACACCGGGGAGCTGTTTTTT. The chain employs TRBV28 and TRBJ2-2, with D unresolved. The CDR3 runs 15 residues. Germline V lookup: CDR1 MDHEN, CDR2 SYDVKM. V lost 0 bases, J lost 2 bases, and 7 bases lay in between.

This clonotype showed up many times. The V gene is TRBV12-3 or TRBV12-4, the J gene TRBJ2-7; TRBD2 might be the D (6 bases). CDR3 size: 15 residues. Trimming left V 4 bases short and J 1 base short, with 14 bases between. The CDR3 loop is CASSSGRGLSYEQYF. CDR3 coding DNA: TGTGCCAGCAGTTCTGGGCGGGGCCTATCCTACGAGCAGTACTTC.